A single sample is the source of the 14 T cell receptor beta chains below, sequenced in a study of long-term antiretroviral therapy in people with HIV. With survey level as its setting, the immunoSEQ assay was v3.0. Using immunoSEQ multiplex PCR, the repertoire was profiled, and TCRdb retains in-frame clones only, with some absent. This sample has more than 45,000 clones, with around 84% found just once. Sequences were derived from unsorted PBMCs, sampled 0.8 years after starting antiretroviral therapy. The receptors originated from a woman between 18 and 29 years old with HIV.

J is TRBJ2-6 and V is TRBV18, with D hard to call. This CDR3 region has 15 residues. Between the trimmed V and J ends, which lost 3 bases and 2 bases, there was a span of 8 bases. Germline V gives CDR1 KGHSH, CDR2 LQKENI. The CDR3 region is CASSPLETGANVLTF. CDR3 bases: TGTGCCAGCTCACCCCTGGAGACTGGGGCCAACGTCCTGACTTTC.

This clone was counted once. The genes are TRBV19 and TRBJ1-5; 7 bases are shared with TRBD1. CDR1 LNHDA and CDR2 SQIVND come from the germline V gene (reference sequence). Trimming cost V 7 bases and J 4 bases; bases outside gene matches: 7. The CDR3 is 14 amino acids. The CDR3 nucleotides read TGTGCCAGTACTCTGAGGGGGCGGAATCAGCCCCAGCATTTT. Amino acid sequence: CASTLRGRNQPQHF.

This chain joins TRBV9 and TRBJ2-1, with 7 nucleotides matching TRBD1. The V segment lost 0 bases and the J segment 6 bases; nucleotides outside the gene matches: 6. The germline CDR1 and CDR2 sequences are SGDLS and YYNGEE. There are 15 residues in the CDR3. CDR3 in DNA: TGTGCCAGCAGCGTAGGGGGACAGCTGATCAATGAGCAGTTCTTC. This sequence encodes CASSVGGQLINEQFF.

The gene calls are TRBV27 and TRBJ1-6, with 7 bases matching TRBD1. This CDR3 is 14 amino acids long. Germline-derived CDR1 and CDR2 are MNHEY and SMNVEV (reference sequence). After removal of 8 bases from V and 6 bases from J, the junction contained 7 bases not matched to a gene. DNA of the CDR3: TGTGCCAGCTCCGGGACAGCTGGTAATTCACCCCTCCACTTT. Protein product: CASSGTAGNSPLHF.

This chain links TRBV6-5 with TRBJ1-1; D call uncertain. Germline lookup yields CDR1 MNHEY and CDR2 SVGAGI. The CDR3 extends over 13 amino acids. V lost 10 bases, J lost 1 base, and 13 bases lay in between. CDR3: CATAVGKNTEAFF. The CDR3 bases are TGTGCCACCGCGGTGGGGAAGAACACTGAAGCTTTCTTT.

The sample holds a few counts of this clone. The chain combines TRBV4-3 with TRBJ1-2, with D hard to call. CDR3 length: 13 amino acids. Trimming took off 3 bases at V and 5 bases at J, with 10 bases between the two ends. Germline values: CDR1 LGHNA, CDR2 YSLEER. In DNA, the CDR3 is TGCGCCAGCAGCCATCGTACAGCGTATGGCTACACCTTC. It yields the protein CASSHRTAYGYTF.

The chain employs TRBV10-3 and TRBJ2-1; perhaps TRBD2 as D (6 bases). With 10 bases removed from V and 7 bases from J, the gap between germline ends came to 8 bases. This CDR3 has 10 residues. Germline V CDR1 and CDR2: ENHRY, SYGVKD. CDR3 DNA: TGTGCCACCCGGGGGAATGAGCAGTTCTTC. It codes for CATRGNEQFF.

This chain joins TRBV14 and TRBJ2-7; D gene ambiguous. This CDR3 is 15 amino acids long. CDR1 and CDR2 from the germline V gene are SGHDN and FVKESK. V lost 0 bases and J lost 4, with 13 bases in between. The CDR3 DNA reads as TGTGCCAGCAGCCAAGAAACCCAGGTCCTTTACGAGCAGTACTTC. Its translation is CASSQETQVLYEQYF.

This clone was seen only once. The V call is TRBV2, the J call TRBJ1-2; unclear D gene. Per the germline V gene, CDR1 is SNHLY and CDR2 is FYNNEI. The CDR3 has 16 residues. Trimming shortened V by 9 bases and J by 8 bases, and 28 bases separated the two germline ends. The CDR3 sequence is CASHPDPFLDGYGYTF. The CDR3 nucleotides read TGTGCCAGTCATCCCGACCCCTTCCTCGACGGTTACGGCTACACCTTC.

This rearrangement joins TRBV4-1 to TRBJ2-7, with D possibly being TRBD1 (6 bases). V lost 4 bases and J 0 bases, leaving 19 bases between the germline ends. The CDR3 has 17 residues. Germline-derived CDR1 and CDR2 are MGHRA and YSYEKL. CDR3 protein: CASSLGSMLQGSYEQYF. The CDR3 DNA reads TGCGCCAGCAGCCTAGGGAGTATGTTACAGGGCTCCTACGAGCAGTACTTC.

In this sample, this clone turned up once. The V gene is TRBV28, the J gene TRBJ1-2, with D possibly matching TRBD1 (5 bases). Germline CDR1 and CDR2: MDHEN and SYDVKM. This CDR3 contains 15 residues. Trimming took 8 bases from V and 8 from J, leaving 24 bases between them. CDR3 residues: CASLSGAIVSWGYTF. The CDR3 DNA sequence: TGTGCCAGCTTAAGCGGGGCCATAGTGTCCTGGGGCTACACCTTC.

V gene TRBV6-6 combines with J gene TRBJ2-1; D gene ambiguous. The CDR3 runs 12 residues. Trimming took off 2 bases at V and 4 bases at J, with 3 bases between the two ends. The V gene's germline CDR1 is MNHNY and CDR2 SVGAGI (reference sequence). The CDR3 coding sequence is TGTGCCAGCAGTTACGTTTACAATGAGCAGTTCTTC. Its translation is CASSYVYNEQFF.

The V gene is TRBV7-3, the J gene TRBJ2-5; no definite D call. Per germline, CDR1 SGHTA and CDR2 FQGTGA. Trimming took off 5 bases at V and 7 bases at J, with 14 bases between the two ends. CDR3 size: 13 residues. The DNA for the CDR3 is TGTGCCAGCAGCCTGGAGCAGTTAGGGACCCAGTACTTC. The encoded protein is CASSLEQLGTQYF. Variable domain in full (rest from reference TRBV7-3 and TRBJ2-5): GAGVSQTPSNKVTEKGKYVELRCDPISGHTALYWYRQSLGQGPEFLIYFQGTGAADDSGLPNDRFFAVRPEGSVSTLKIQRTERGDSAVYLCASSLEQLGTQYFGPGTRLLVL.

The J gene is TRBJ2-1, the V gene TRBV6-4, with 7 bases aligning to TRBD2. Germline CDR1 MRHNA, CDR2 SNTAGT. V lost 4 bases to trimming and J lost 9 bases; unmatched junction nucleotides: 9. The length of the CDR3 is 14 residues. The CDR3 is CASSANGERGEQFF. CDR3 nucleotides: TGTGCCAGCAGTGCCAATGGCGAGCGGGGTGAGCAGTTCTTC.